The T cell receptor beta chain under discussion was sequenced for a study of T cells in tuberculosis. Overall study context: In South Africa, adults with active tuberculosis were compared with IGRA-negative and latently infected IGRA-positive adolescents. Study-wide results and limits: Shorter CDR3-alpha in active tuberculosis partly drove smaller distances.

V dropped 5 bases and J dropped 6; count of bases not matched to a gene: 12. Germline CDR1 and CDR2: MNHNY and SVGAGI (reference sequence). The CDR3 contains 15 residues. Produced via immunoSEQ multiplex PCR; TCRdb's table is partial and in-frame only. The repertoire holds roughly 34,000 clones, with around nine tenths as singletons. Time point described: new active TB diagnosis, blood taken before or within 7 days of starting treatment. As concerns this clone: What it binds is not known.

The chain combines TRBV6-6 with TRBJ2-7; 8 nucleotides align to TRBD1. This receptor was obtained from an adult with tuberculosis. Sequenced material: PBMCs, taken at tuberculosis diagnosis. The DNA for the CDR3 is TGTGCCAGCAGTACCGGGACAGGCATTAGGGTCGAGCAGTACTTC. This sequence encodes CASSTGTGIRVEQYF.